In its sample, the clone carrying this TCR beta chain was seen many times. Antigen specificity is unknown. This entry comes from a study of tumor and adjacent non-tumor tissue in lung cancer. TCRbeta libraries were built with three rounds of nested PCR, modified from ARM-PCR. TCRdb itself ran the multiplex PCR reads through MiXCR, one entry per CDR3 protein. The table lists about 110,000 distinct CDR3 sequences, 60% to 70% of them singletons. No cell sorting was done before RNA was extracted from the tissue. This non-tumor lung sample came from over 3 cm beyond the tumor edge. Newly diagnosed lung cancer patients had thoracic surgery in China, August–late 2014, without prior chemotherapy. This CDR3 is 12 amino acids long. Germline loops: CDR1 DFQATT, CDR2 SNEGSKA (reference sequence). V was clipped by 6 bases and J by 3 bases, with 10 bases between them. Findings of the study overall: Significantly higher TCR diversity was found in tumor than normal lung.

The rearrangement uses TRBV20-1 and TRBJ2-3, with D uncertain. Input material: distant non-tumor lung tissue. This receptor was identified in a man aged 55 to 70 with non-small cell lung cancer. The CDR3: CSAEPPTDTQYF. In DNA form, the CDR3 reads TGCAGTGCCGAGCCGCCAACAGATACGCAGTATTTT.